A selection of T cell receptor beta chains follows, all from one sample in a study of brain T cells in children with intractable seizures. The assay was immunoSEQ multiplex PCR, and TCRdb's table has in-frame clones only and misses some. The repertoire holds about 340,000 clones, more than 85% seen once, with around 5% in the top ten. Material: peripheral blood, obtained 5 to 6 months after surgery. The source of these receptors is a boy younger than two with tuberous sclerosis and intractable seizures. Both conserved end residues are part of each CDR3. The D gene is left open where the match is weak. Expanded clones are given a class, and other clones once, few, many or no size at all.

d_gene: TRBD1; j_gene: TRBJ2-3; v_gene: TRBV11-3; abundance: NA; CDR3aa: CASSSGQLGTDTQYF; CDR3nt: TGTGCCAGCAGCTCGGGACAGCTAGGCACAGATACGCAGTATTTT
d_gene: NA; j_gene: TRBJ1-1; v_gene: TRBV14; abundance: once; CDR3aa: CASSQGPNTEAFF; CDR3nt: TGTGCCAGCAGCCAAGGACCGAACACTGAAGCTTTCTTT
d_gene: TRBD1; j_gene: TRBJ1-5; v_gene: TRBV3-1/TRBV3-2; abundance: NA; CDR3aa: CASSQGETGAFLGNQPQHF; CDR3nt: TGTGCCAGCAGCCAAGGCGAGACAGGGGCTTTTCTGGGCAATCAGCCCCAGCATTTT
d_gene: NA; j_gene: TRBJ2-1; v_gene: TRBV11-2; abundance: NA; CDR3aa: CASSFRGPRNEQFF; CDR3nt: TGTGCCAGCAGCTTCCGAGGTCCTAGGAATGAGCAGTTCTTC
d_gene: NA; j_gene: TRBJ2-1; v_gene: TRBV14; abundance: NA; CDR3aa: CASSQTSNEQFF; CDR3nt: TGTGCCAGCAGCCAGACTAGCAATGAGCAGTTCTTC
d_gene: NA; j_gene: TRBJ1-2; v_gene: TRBV9; abundance: few; CDR3aa: CASSVGGGYGYTF; CDR3nt: TGTGCCAGCAGCGTAGGTGGGGGATATGGCTACACCTTC
d_gene: NA; j_gene: TRBJ1-1; v_gene: TRBV6-5; abundance: few; CDR3aa: CASSYSGGRDDEAFF; CDR3nt: TGTGCCAGCAGTTACTCTGGCGGGAGGGATGATGAAGCTTTCTTT
d_gene: NA; j_gene: TRBJ1-1; v_gene: TRBV11-3; abundance: NA; CDR3aa: CASSLSGFSMNTEAFF; CDR3nt: TGTGCCAGCAGCTTATCGGGGTTTAGCATGAACACTGAAGCTTTCTTT
d_gene: TRBD1; j_gene: TRBJ2-1; v_gene: TRBV19; abundance: once; CDR3aa: CASSLGQGLNEQFF; CDR3nt: TGTGCCAGTAGTCTGGGACAGGGTTTAAATGAGCAGTTCTTC
d_gene: NA; j_gene: TRBJ1-2; v_gene: TRBV19; abundance: once; CDR3aa: CASSMGDGYTF; CDR3nt: TGTGCCAGTAGTATGGGGGATGGCTACACCTTC
d_gene: TRBD2; j_gene: TRBJ2-3; v_gene: TRBV25-1; abundance: NA; CDR3aa: CASSEFGGGADTQYF; CDR3nt: TGTGCCAGCAGTGAATTTGGCGGGGGGGCGGATACGCAGTATTTT
d_gene: TRBD1; j_gene: TRBJ2-3; v_gene: TRBV24-1; abundance: NA; CDR3aa: CATSDLFKTGPSTDTQYF; CDR3nt: TGTGCCACCAGTGACCTCTTCAAGACAGGGCCAAGCACAGATACGCAGTATTTT
d_gene: TRBD1; j_gene: TRBJ2-1; v_gene: TRBV7-2; abundance: NA; CDR3aa: CASSLVGPRQGAYNEQFF; CDR3nt: TGTGCCAGCAGCTTAGTCGGGCCCAGACAGGGGGCCTACAATGAGCAGTTCTTC
d_gene: NA; j_gene: TRBJ2-5; v_gene: TRBV12-3/TRBV12-4; abundance: NA; CDR3aa: CASSLWSQETQYF; CDR3nt: TGTGCCAGCAGTTTATGGTCCCAAGAGACCCAGTACTTC
d_gene: NA; j_gene: TRBJ2-5; v_gene: TRBV5-8; abundance: NA; CDR3aa: CASSFLAQYF; CDR3nt: TGTGCCAGCAGCTTCCTTGCCCAGTACTTC
d_gene: TRBD1; j_gene: TRBJ2-5; v_gene: TRBV5-1; abundance: NA; CDR3aa: CASSLGSGGTGETQYF; CDR3nt: TGCGCCAGCAGCTTGGGTTCAGGGGGCACGGGAGAGACCCAGTACTTC
d_gene: TRBD2; j_gene: TRBJ2-1; v_gene: TRBV7-6; abundance: NA; CDR3aa: CASSLAGGLIDEQFF; CDR3nt: TGTGCCAGCAGTTTAGCGGGGGGACTTATTGATGAGCAGTTCTTC
d_gene: NA; j_gene: TRBJ2-7; v_gene: TRBV11-3; abundance: once; CDR3aa: CASSPRGRTELTRPYYEQYF; CDR3nt: TGTGCCAGCAGCCCCCGGGGGAGGACCGAACTCACCCGCCCTTACTACGAGCAGTACTTC
d_gene: NA; j_gene: TRBJ1-1; v_gene: TRBV2; abundance: NA; CDR3aa: CASILLPGDYTEAFF; CDR3nt: TGTGCCAGCATACTCTTACCGGGGGACTACACTGAAGCTTTCTTT
d_gene: NA; j_gene: TRBJ1-1; v_gene: TRBV29-1; abundance: NA; CDR3aa: CSVEGYLNTEAFF; CDR3nt: TGCAGCGTTGAGGGCTACCTGAACACTGAAGCTTTCTTT
d_gene: NA; j_gene: TRBJ1-2; v_gene: TRBV19; abundance: NA; CDR3aa: CASIDRSNYGYTF; CDR3nt: TGTGCCAGTATAGACAGATCTAACTATGGCTACACCTTC
d_gene: NA; j_gene: TRBJ2-7; v_gene: TRBV20-1; abundance: NA; CDR3aa: CSARIGYEQYF; CDR3nt: TGCAGTGCTAGGATAGGTTACGAGCAGTACTTC
d_gene: NA; j_gene: TRBJ1-1; v_gene: TRBV4-2; abundance: NA; CDR3aa: CASSPAIMQEAFF; CDR3nt: TGTGCCAGCAGCCCCGCCATAATGCAGGAAGCTTTCTTT
d_gene: TRBD1; j_gene: TRBJ1-1; v_gene: TRBV13; abundance: NA; CDR3aa: CASSSPDRWAGNTEAFF; CDR3nt: TGTGCCAGCAGCTCGCCGGACAGGTGGGCAGGGAACACTGAAGCTTTCTTT
d_gene: TRBD1; j_gene: TRBJ1-6; v_gene: TRBV5-1; abundance: NA; CDR3aa: CASSLAGTANSPLHF; CDR3nt: TGCGCCAGCAGCTTGGCCGGGACAGCTAATTCACCCCTCCACTTT
d_gene: NA; j_gene: TRBJ2-1; v_gene: TRBV7-9; abundance: NA; CDR3aa: CASEQVSENSYNEQFF; CDR3nt: TGTGCCAGCGAGCAGGTTTCTGAGAACTCCTACAATGAGCAGTTCTTC
d_gene: NA; j_gene: TRBJ2-1; v_gene: TRBV5-4; abundance: NA; CDR3aa: CASSATFHSSSYNEQFF; CDR3nt: TGTGCCAGCAGCGCCACGTTTCACAGTAGCTCCTACAATGAGCAGTTCTTC
d_gene: TRBD2; j_gene: TRBJ2-2; v_gene: TRBV7-3; abundance: NA; CDR3aa: CASSQLAGKVAGELFF; CDR3nt: TGTGCCAGCAGTCAGCTAGCGGGGAAGGTGGCCGGGGAGCTGTTTTTT
d_gene: TRBD2; j_gene: TRBJ2-5; v_gene: TRBV7-8; abundance: NA; CDR3aa: CASSTRTSRETQYF; CDR3nt: TGTGCCAGCAGCACCCGGACTAGCCGGGAGACCCAGTACTTC
d_gene: TRBD1; j_gene: TRBJ2-1; v_gene: TRBV10-3; abundance: once; CDR3aa: CAGEWRQGANEQFF; CDR3nt: TGTGCCGGGGAATGGAGGCAGGGGGCCAATGAGCAGTTCTTC
d_gene: NA; j_gene: TRBJ1-1; v_gene: TRBV7-8; abundance: NA; CDR3aa: CASSWTANTEAFF; CDR3nt: TGTGCCAGCAGCTGGACGGCAAACACTGAAGCTTTCTTT
d_gene: TRBD2; j_gene: TRBJ2-7; v_gene: TRBV7-9; abundance: few; CDR3aa: CASSPGLAGTYEQYF; CDR3nt: TGTGCCAGCAGCCCAGGACTAGCGGGAACCTACGAGCAGTACTTC
d_gene: TRBD2; j_gene: TRBJ2-5; v_gene: TRBV3-1/TRBV3-2; abundance: NA; CDR3aa: CASSQVGRTSFETQYF; CDR3nt: TGTGCCAGCAGCCAAGTAGGCCGGACTAGCTTCGAGACCCAGTACTTC
d_gene: NA; j_gene: TRBJ1-2; v_gene: TRBV21-1; abundance: once; CDR3aa: CASSKSHRVDYGYTF; CDR3nt: TGTGCCAGCAGCAAAAGTCACAGGGTGGATTATGGCTACACCTTC
d_gene: TRBD2; j_gene: TRBJ2-5; v_gene: TRBV9; abundance: NA; CDR3aa: CASSVGTSGRQETQYF; CDR3nt: TGTGCCAGCAGCGTAGGGACTAGCGGGAGGCAAGAGACCCAGTACTTC
d_gene: TRBD1; j_gene: TRBJ1-2; v_gene: TRBV6-5; abundance: NA; CDR3aa: CASSWRTGIFFGYTF; CDR3nt: TGTGCCAGCAGTTGGAGGACAGGAATATTCTTTGGCTACACCTTC
d_gene: NA; j_gene: TRBJ2-7; v_gene: TRBV4-1; abundance: NA; CDR3aa: CASSRHPAEVSYEQYF; CDR3nt: TGCGCCAGCAGCCGCCACCCAGCGGAGGTCTCCTACGAGCAGTACTTC
d_gene: NA; j_gene: TRBJ1-4; v_gene: TRBV4-1; abundance: NA; CDR3aa: CASSLETAANEKLFF; CDR3nt: TGCGCCAGCAGCCTAGAGACAGCCGCTAATGAAAAACTGTTTTTT
d_gene: NA; j_gene: TRBJ1-1; v_gene: TRBV7-8; abundance: NA; CDR3aa: CASSLDGFAANTEAFF; CDR3nt: TGTGCCAGCAGCTTAGACGGCTTTGCGGCGAACACTGAAGCTTTCTTT
d_gene: TRBD2; j_gene: TRBJ2-5; v_gene: TRBV7-3; abundance: NA; CDR3aa: CASSRGLAGGQETQYF; CDR3nt: TGTGCCAGCAGCCGGGGACTAGCGGGGGGTCAAGAGACCCAGTACTTC
d_gene: NA; j_gene: TRBJ1-6; v_gene: TRBV5-6; abundance: NA; CDR3aa: CASISSRGGYNSPLHF; CDR3nt: TGTGCCAGCATCTCGTCAAGGGGAGGCTATAATTCACCCCTCCACTTT
d_gene: NA; j_gene: TRBJ2-3; v_gene: TRBV13; abundance: NA; CDR3aa: CASSLGTDTQYF; CDR3nt: TGTGCCAGCAGCTTAGGCACAGATACGCAGTATTTT
d_gene: NA; j_gene: TRBJ1-2; v_gene: TRBV27; abundance: NA; CDR3aa: CASSFLREVNYGYTF; CDR3nt: TGTGCCAGCAGTTTCTTAAGGGAAGTTAACTATGGCTACACCTTC
d_gene: TRBD2; j_gene: TRBJ2-5; v_gene: TRBV20-1; abundance: NA; CDR3aa: CSASLGSGGALGQETQYF; CDR3nt: TGCAGTGCTAGTTTAGGTAGCGGGGGGGCGTTAGGGCAAGAGACCCAGTACTTC
d_gene: NA; j_gene: TRBJ2-6; v_gene: TRBV19; abundance: once; CDR3aa: CASSIPAWTPRGSGANVLTF; CDR3nt: TGTGCCAGTAGTATTCCAGCCTGGACACCCCGGGGCTCTGGGGCCAACGTCCTGACTTTC
d_gene: NA; j_gene: TRBJ2-7; v_gene: TRBV14; abundance: NA; CDR3aa: CASSQGNEQYF; CDR3nt: TGTGCCAGCAGCCAAGGAAACGAGCAGTACTTC
d_gene: NA; j_gene: TRBJ2-7; v_gene: TRBV5-1; abundance: NA; CDR3aa: CASSRGSLEEQYF; CDR3nt: TGCGCCAGCAGCCGGGGGAGTCTAGAAGAGCAGTACTTC
d_gene: NA; j_gene: TRBJ1-1; v_gene: TRBV28; abundance: NA; CDR3aa: CASSLLGQSEAFF; CDR3nt: TGTGCCAGCAGTTTATTAGGGCAGTCTGAAGCTTTCTTT
d_gene: TRBD2; j_gene: TRBJ2-1; v_gene: TRBV4-2; abundance: NA; CDR3aa: CASSREAGPNEQFF; CDR3nt: TGTGCCAGCAGCCGAGAAGCGGGGCCTAATGAGCAGTTCTTC
d_gene: TRBD1; j_gene: TRBJ1-1; v_gene: TRBV30; abundance: NA; CDR3aa: CAWGDRLNTEAFF; CDR3nt: TGTGCCTGGGGGGACAGATTGAACACTGAAGCTTTCTTT
d_gene: TRBD2; j_gene: TRBJ2-4; v_gene: TRBV6-1; abundance: NA; CDR3aa: CASSDELADKNIQYF; CDR3nt: TGTGCCAGCAGTGATGAACTAGCGGACAAAAACATTCAGTACTTC
d_gene: NA; j_gene: TRBJ1-2; v_gene: TRBV5-6; abundance: once; CDR3aa: CASSFGGHGYTF; CDR3nt: TGTGCCAGCAGCTTTGGGGGTCATGGCTACACCTTC
d_gene: NA; j_gene: TRBJ1-5; v_gene: TRBV11-2; abundance: NA; CDR3aa: CASSLGQVSNQPQHF; CDR3nt: TGTGCCAGCAGCTTAGGACAGGTTAGCAATCAGCCCCAGCATTTT
d_gene: NA; j_gene: TRBJ1-3; v_gene: TRBV3-1/TRBV3-2; abundance: NA; CDR3aa: CASSQVRGTGNTIYF; CDR3nt: TGTGCCAGCAGCCAAGTTAGGGGAACTGGAAACACCATATATTTT
d_gene: NA; j_gene: TRBJ2-3; v_gene: TRBV21-1; abundance: NA; CDR3aa: CASSRLAGVTDTQYF; CDR3nt: TGTGCCAGCAGCCGACTAGCGGGGGTCACAGATACGCAGTATTTT